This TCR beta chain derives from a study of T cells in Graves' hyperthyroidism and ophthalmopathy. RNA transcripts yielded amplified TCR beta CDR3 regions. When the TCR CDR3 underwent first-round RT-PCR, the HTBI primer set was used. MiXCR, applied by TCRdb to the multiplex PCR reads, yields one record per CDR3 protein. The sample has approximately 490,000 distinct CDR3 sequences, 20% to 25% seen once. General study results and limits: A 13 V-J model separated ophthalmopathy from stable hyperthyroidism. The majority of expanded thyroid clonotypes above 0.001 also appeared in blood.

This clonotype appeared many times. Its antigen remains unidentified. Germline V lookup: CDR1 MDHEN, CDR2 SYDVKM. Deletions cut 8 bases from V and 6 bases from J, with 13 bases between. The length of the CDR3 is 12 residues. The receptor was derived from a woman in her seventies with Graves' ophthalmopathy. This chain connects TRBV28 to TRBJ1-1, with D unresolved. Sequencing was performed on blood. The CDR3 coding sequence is TGTGCCAGCTTAAACGTTGGGGCTGAAGCTTTCTTT. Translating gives CASLNVGAEAFF.